The 26 T cell receptor beta chains presented below share a single source sample, sequenced in a study of blood T cells in healthy people across ages. Then a second PCR, running roughly 7 to 11 cycles, was carried out with a sample-barcoded 5' primer and a J-beta primer mix. TCRdb processed the 5' RACE reads anew with MiXCR; each CDR3 protein has one entry. Of around 690,000 distinct CDR3 sequences in the sample, about 54% were seen once. The sequencing sample was made of blood. All receptors derive from a man aged 55-75 years in good health.

The chain joins TRBV10-3 to TRBJ1-2; the D gene is possibly TRBD1 (6 bases). Germline V gene data show CDR1 as ENHRY and CDR2 as SYGVKD. V shed 7 bases and J shed 8 bases, with 14 bases lying between them. CDR3 size: 12 residues. The CDR3 DNA is TGTGCCATCACAGACAGGCTGGGGGGCTACACCTTC. Its translation: CAITDRLGGYTF.

This chain uses TRBV2 with TRBJ2-7, with D possibly matching TRBD2 (6 bases). Germline CDR1 is SNHLY and CDR2 is FYNNEI. V was cut by 11 bases and J by 6 bases, with 23 bases left in between. The CDR3 contains 14 residues. The CDR3 is CAAHGTSSGGEQYF. DNA for the CDR3: TGTGCCGCCCACGGGACTTCGTCAGGTGGCGAGCAGTACTTC.

This chain connects TRBV20-1 to TRBJ1-4, with a possible D match to TRBD1 (5 bases). From germline, CDR1 is DFQATT and CDR2 SNEGSKA (reference sequence). V lost 3 bases and J 5 bases, leaving 16 bases between the germline ends. The CDR3 sequence is 15 residues long. The CDR3 DNA reads TGCAGTGCTAGTTCCGTGGGACCAGGGAATGAAAAACTGTTTTTT. Its translation is CSASSVGPGNEKLFF.

The rearrangement joins TRBV6-6 to TRBJ1-2; a weak D match, TRBD1 (6 bases). The CDR3 contains 12 residues. V was trimmed by 8 bases and J by 8 bases, leaving 15 bases between them. Per germline, CDR1 MNHNY and CDR2 SVGAGI (reference sequence). CDR3 nucleotides: TGTGCCAGCGGTACAGGGAGGTACGGCTACACCTTC. Protein product: CASGTGRYGYTF.

This clonotype appeared a few times. The V and J genes are TRBV27 and TRBJ1-5; D gene unclear. Per the germline V gene, CDR1 is MNHEY and CDR2 is SMNVEV (reference sequence). CDR3 size: 9 residues. Trimming cost V 5 bases and J 10 bases, with 3 bases left between them. CDR3 coding DNA: TGTGCCAGCAGTCCCCCCCAGCATTTT. Residues: CASSPPQHF.

This chain connects TRBV2 to TRBJ2-1; 10 nucleotides line up with TRBD2. The CDR3 covers 12 residues. The V and J ends lost 5 bases and 10 bases, in that order; junction bases with no gene match: 2. CDR1 SNHLY and CDR2 FYNNEI come from the germline V gene. CDR3 sequence (DNA): TGTGCCAGCAGTATGACTAGCGGGGAGCAGTTCTTC. Its protein product is CASSMTSGEQFF.

The V gene is TRBV7-9, the J gene TRBJ1-4; D call uncertain. Trimming removed 3 bases at V and 4 bases at J, with 9 bases between. Germline V lookup: CDR1 SEHNR, CDR2 FQNEAQ (reference sequence). CDR3 length equals 14 residues. The CDR3 region is CASSFGSNNEKLFF. For the CDR3, the DNA is TGTGCCAGCAGCTTCGGCTCCAATAATGAAAAACTGTTTTTT.

A word on this clonotype: Germline and junction disagree at one end, which may indicate a read error. The chain recombines TRBV6-6 with TRBJ2-1; either TRBD1 or TRBD2 may fit D (6 bases each). There are 15 residues in the CDR3. CDR1 MNHNY and CDR2 SVGAGI come from the germline V gene (reference sequence). The CDR3 DNA sequence: TGTGCCGGCAGCCCCGCTTCGGGGGCCTACAGTGAGCAGTTCTTC. Translated, it gives CAGSPASGAYSEQFF.

The rearrangement joins TRBV18 to TRBJ2-5, with D perhaps given as TRBD1 or TRBD2 (5 bases each). The J call may be in error: the DNA end matches TRBJ2-7 better. The germline CDR1 and CDR2 sequences are KGHSH and LQKENI. The CDR3 covers 15 residues. The CDR3 DNA reads as TGTGCCAGCTCACCAGAAAGCACAGGAGGTTACGAGCAGTACTTC. It specifies CASSPESTGGYEQYF.

The chain is built from TRBV29-1 and TRBJ2-4, with 12 bases fitting TRBD2. The CDR3 is 13 residues long. V shed 6 bases and J 11 bases; nucleotides not matched to a gene: 8. Germline assignment: CDR1 SQVTM and CDR2 ANQGSEA. CDR3 residues: CSVSLAGGRVQYF. The CDR3 coding sequence is TGCAGCGTATCCCTAGCGGGGGGGCGGGTTCAGTACTTC.

This rearrangement joins TRBV3-1 to TRBJ2-7; unclear D gene. CDR3 size: 13 residues. Germline V CDR1 and CDR2: LGHDT, YNNKEL (reference sequence). V dropped 3 bases and J dropped 3 bases, with 9 bases sitting between them. The CDR3 spells CASSHADGYEQYF. CDR3 nucleotide sequence: TGTGCCAGCAGCCATGCCGACGGCTACGAGCAGTACTTC.

This chain connects TRBV6-4 to TRBJ2-1, with a weak D call TRBD1 (6 bases). Trimming removed 6 bases from V and 4 bases from J, with 10 bases in between. This CDR3 has 13 residues. Germline CDR1 reads MRHNA; CDR2 reads SNTAGT. CDR3 protein: CASSKDRYNEQFF. CDR3 DNA sequence: TGTGCCAGCAGCAAGGACAGATACAATGAGCAGTTCTTC.

V gene TRBV6-1 combines with J gene TRBJ2-7; 11 bases fit TRBD2. The DNA end favors TRBJ2-5, so the J call may be wrong. This CDR3 is built from 15 residues. The germline gives CDR1 MNHNS, CDR2 SASEGT. DNA of the CDR3: TGTGCCAGCAGTGCACAGACTAGCGGGGATCAGACCCAGTACTTC. This translates into CASSAQTSGDQTQYF.

This clonotype was seen only a few times. The chain has TRBV29-1 and TRBJ2-1; TRBD1 matches at 7 bases. V trimming: 7 bases; J trimming: 4 bases; junction bases outside the gene matches: 16. This CDR3 is built from 16 residues. In germline, CDR1 is SQVTM, CDR2 ANQGSEA. Here the CDR3 DNA reads TGCAGCGCCCTACAAACAGGGGCGTGGGGATACAATGAGCAGTTCTTC. This translates into CSALQTGAWGYNEQFF.

This chain links TRBV28 with TRBJ2-7; 9 positions match TRBD2. TRBJ2-5 explains the end of the DNA better; the J call may be wrong. Germline values: CDR1 MDHEN, CDR2 SYDVKM. This CDR3 is 14 amino acids long. CDR3 in DNA: TGTGCTTGTTTGACTAGCGGTGAACCAGAGACCCAGTACTTC. Translated: CACLTSGEPETQYF.

V usage is TRBV10-2 and J usage is TRBJ2-5; 10 nucleotides match TRBD1. Trimming cost V 7 bases and J 5 bases; bases outside gene matches: 4. In germline, CDR1 is WSHSY, CDR2 SAAADI. This CDR3 has 13 residues. CDR3 bases: TGCGCCAGCACGGGACAGGGGATGGAGACCCAGTACTTC. As protein: CASTGQGMETQYF.

The rearrangement joins TRBV21-1 to TRBJ2-1; the table's D call of TRBD1 was not tested on the DNA. TRBV21-1 is flagged as a pseudogene. The CDR3 covers 15 residues. The DNA for the CDR3 is TGTGCCAGCAGCATTCGTCCCGGGAGGGACAATGAGCAGTTCTTC. It encodes CASSIRPGRDNEQFF.

The count of this clonotype is one. This clone may be a read error of a much larger clone one base away. The rearrangement joins TRBV9 to TRBJ2-5; 8 bases align to TRBD1. Germline V CDR1 and CDR2: SGDLS, YYNGEE. The V segment lost 4 bases and the J segment 11 bases; nucleotides outside the gene matches: 16. The CDR3 loop spans 15 amino acids. CDR3 DNA sequence: TGTGCCAGCAGCCCCCGGGACAGGACCTACAATGAGCAGTACTTC. This translates into CASSPRDRTYNEQYF.

The V and J genes are TRBV25-1 and TRBJ2-6; unclear D gene. Trimming pared 10 bases from V and 2 bases from J, leaving 9 bases between. The CDR3 has 13 residues. From germline, CDR1 is MGHDK and CDR2 SYGVNS. CDR3: CAIEIPGANVLTF. DNA for the CDR3: TGTGCCATCGAGATTCCTGGGGCCAACGTCCTGACTTTC.

The CDR3, as DNA: TGCGCCAGCAGCTTGGGGCTGGGCGGGAATGAGCAGTACTTC. Translation: CASSLGLGGNEQYF. This chain joins TRBV5-1 and TRBJ2-5; a weak D match, TRBD2 (6 bases). Trimming cost V 0 bases and J 11 bases, with 17 bases left between them. CDR3 length: 14 residues. Germline assignment: CDR1 SGHRS and CDR2 YFSETQ.

V usage is TRBV20-1 and J usage is TRBJ2-6; D call uncertain. Germline loops: CDR1 DFQATT, CDR2 SNEGSKA (reference sequence). V was clipped by 6 bases and J by 6 bases, with 6 bases between them. There are 11 residues in the CDR3. CDR3 coding DNA: TGCAGTGCCCGGAAGGCCAACGTCCTGACTTTC. Translated: CSARKANVLTF.

A single count supports this clonotype. This chain links TRBV5-1 with TRBJ2-5, with TRBD2 identical over 14 bases. The germline V gene encodes CDR1 SGHRS and CDR2 YFSETQ. Trimming took 4 bases from V and 5 from J; bases not matched to a gene: 7. The CDR3 runs 16 residues. The CDR3 nucleotides read TGCGCCAGCAGCCTCGGGACTAGCGGGGGATATGAGACCCAGTACTTC. It specifies CASSLGTSGGYETQYF.

This clonotype has just a few counts. The chain has TRBV21-1 and TRBJ2-1; the D call of TRBD1 is as the table states it, not checked on the DNA. TRBV21-1 is an annotated pseudogene. The CDR3 spans 18 residues. CDR3 DNA sequence: TGTGCCAGCAGCAACAGGGGGCCGGGACCACCGCCGTCAAATGAGCAGTTCTTC. Protein: CASSNRGPGPPPSNEQFF.

This clonotype has only a few counts. V usage is TRBV25-1 and J usage is TRBJ2-3, with D hard to call. Looked up from germline, CDR1 is MGHDK and CDR2 is SYGVNS. CDR3 length: 14 amino acids. Trimming removed 3 bases from V and 6 bases from J, with 13 bases in between. CDR3 sequence (DNA): TGTGCCAGCAGTGACCCCCGATCGTGGGATACGCAGTATTTT. Protein: CASSDPRSWDTQYF.

DNA for the CDR3: TGCAGTCCGGAGGGGGGTACCTACAATGAGCAGTTCTTC. As protein: CSPEGGTYNEQFF. The chain couples TRBV20-1 to TRBJ2-1, with D tentatively TRBD1 or TRBD2 (6 bases each). Germline values: CDR1 DFQATT, CDR2 SNEGSKA (reference sequence). The CDR3 loop spans 13 amino acids. V dropped 8 bases and J dropped 2 bases, with 13 bases sitting between them.

This clonotype has at least ten counts. The chain combines TRBV20-1 with TRBJ2-1; possible D gene TRBD2, 7 bases. Germline lookup yields CDR1 DFQATT and CDR2 SNEGSKA (reference sequence). The V gene lost 7 bases and the J gene lost 6 bases, with 19 bases spanning the gap. This CDR3 comprises 14 residues. Here the CDR3 reads CSVGGAHGLNEQFF. The CDR3 nucleotides read TGCAGTGTAGGGGGGGCCCACGGCCTCAATGAGCAGTTCTTC.